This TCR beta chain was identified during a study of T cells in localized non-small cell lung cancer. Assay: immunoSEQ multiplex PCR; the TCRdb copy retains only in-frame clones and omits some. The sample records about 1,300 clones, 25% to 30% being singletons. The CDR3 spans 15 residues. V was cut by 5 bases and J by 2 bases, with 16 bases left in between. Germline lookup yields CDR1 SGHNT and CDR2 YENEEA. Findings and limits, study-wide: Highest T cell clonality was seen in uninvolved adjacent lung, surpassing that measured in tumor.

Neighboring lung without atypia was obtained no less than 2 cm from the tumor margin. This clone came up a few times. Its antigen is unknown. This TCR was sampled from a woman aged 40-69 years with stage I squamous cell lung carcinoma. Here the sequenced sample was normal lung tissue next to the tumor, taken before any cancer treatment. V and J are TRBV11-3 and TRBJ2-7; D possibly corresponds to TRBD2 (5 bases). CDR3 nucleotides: TGTGCCAGCAGCCAAGTCGCTACGGGGACCTACGAGCAGTACTTC. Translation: CASSQVATGTYEQYF.